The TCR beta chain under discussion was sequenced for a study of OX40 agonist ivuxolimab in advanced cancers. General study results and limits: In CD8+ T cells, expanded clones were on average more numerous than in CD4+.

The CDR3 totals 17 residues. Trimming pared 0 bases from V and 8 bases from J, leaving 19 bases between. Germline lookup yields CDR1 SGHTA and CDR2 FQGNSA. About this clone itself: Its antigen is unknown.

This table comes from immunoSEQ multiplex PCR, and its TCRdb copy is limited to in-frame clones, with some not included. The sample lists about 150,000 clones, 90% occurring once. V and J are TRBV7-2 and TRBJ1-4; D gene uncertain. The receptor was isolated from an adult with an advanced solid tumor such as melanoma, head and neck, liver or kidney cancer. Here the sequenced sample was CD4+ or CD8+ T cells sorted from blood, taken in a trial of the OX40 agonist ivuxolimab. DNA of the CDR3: TGTGCCAGCAGCTTAGCAAGGCCAGGTAGCGCTGGGGAAAAACTGTTTTTT. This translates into CASSLARPGSAGEKLFF. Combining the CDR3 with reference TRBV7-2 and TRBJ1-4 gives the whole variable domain GAGVSQSPSNKVTEKGKDVELRCDPISGHTALYWYRQSLGQGLEFLIYFQGNSAPDKSGLPSDRFSAERTGGSVSTLTIQRTQQEDSAVYLCASSLARPGSAGEKLFFGSGTQLSVL.